This T cell receptor beta chain was sequenced for a study of T-cell memory formation after mild COVID-19 (dated by TCRdb to about 2021). In terms of the full investigation: TCR sequence clusters from the two donors were found to be largely donor specific. The cohort was made up of two young adult volunteers, one female and one male, who were previously healthy. Longitudinal TCRalpha and TCRbeta repertoire sequencing tracked T-cell clones expanding and contracting after mild COVID-19 in two donors.

Ficoll-Paque density gradient centrifugation was the method used to isolate PBMCs. What the study reported, not specific to this receptor: The detection of some responding clones in pre-infection memory suggests that pre-existing cross-reactive memory T cells joined the SARS-CoV-2 response. SARS-CoV-2 specificity of the second-wave clones peaking on day 37 was not confirmed. From day 15 to 85, contracting clones showed balanced CD4/CD8 phenotypes, whereas a second wave of clones that expanded from day 15 to 37 leaned towards CD4+. The study covered only a couple of mild cases, and larger cohorts including severe cases with pre-infection samples were considered necessary. Contracting CD4+ clones turned up mainly in the CM and EM memory subsets, whereas EMRA was where CD8+ clones were enriched.

Comments on this clonotype: The specificity of this receptor is unknown. No much larger clone is present one base from it, and per-base qualities are unavailable.

TCRdb records Illumina NovaSeq 6000 as the sequencer. cDNA libraries for TCRalpha and TCRbeta were prepared by 5'RACE using constant-segment primers, with sample barcodes and unique molecular identifiers added. RNA was extracted from every sample with Trizol reagent. Library amplification was performed in two PCR steps, and a second sample barcode and Illumina TruSeq adapters were introduced in the second step. Sequencing of libraries was performed on an Illumina NovaSeq with 2 x 150 bp paired-end reads. In the source study's methods: With migec v1.2.7, reads were demultiplexed and then collapsed into UMI-guided consensus sequences. Using mixcr v2.1.11, the UMI consensuses were aligned to TRA and TRB V and J templates and assembled into clonotypes. Clonotypes were classified as expanded or contracted when called significant by both edgeR and NoisET, with noise models trained on biological replicates. For edgeR calls, a false discovery rate-adjusted p below 0.01 and a log2 fold-change threshold of 1 were applied. PCA with hierarchical clustering of max-normalized trajectories of the 1000 most abundant clonotypes was used as exploratory dynamics analysis. Separately sequenced CD4+ and CD8+ repertoires were used to assign the CD4 or CD8 phenotype of responding clones. The public reads were reanalyzed by TCRdb: fastp trimming at Q25, MiXCR alignment, in-frame beta chains only. Rows matching on CDR3 protein sequence are summarized as one entry with the most common DNA and genes. The V and J calls were determined by TCRdb, not by the authors. This sample gives fewer than 400,000 distinct CDR3 sequences in total; under 15% of them show up just once. Jointly, the top ten make up over 20% of the sample.

The CDR3 measures 15 amino acids from cysteine to phenylalanine. The kept DNA is CDR3 alone, 45 bases in frame from the first base. V and J lose 7 bases and 0 bases, and a span of 15 bases separates them. CDR1 MNHEY and CDR2 SVGAGI are derived from the germline V gene. The sample was PBMCs or a T cell subset sorted from them (not recorded which). Recombination connected TRBV6-5 to TRBJ1-1; no D gene is confidently identified. The TCR was taken from a man younger than 30 who had mild COVID-19 (a few samples of this study predate the infection). The sample titles of this study are shuffled in the database, so cell type and time point are left out; the donor was told from shared clones. The CDR3 region reads CASTLSPPLNTEAFF. The sequenced DNA is TGTGCCAGCACCCTTTCCCCTCCTTTGAACACTGAAGCTTTCTTT.